The T cell receptor beta chain under discussion was sequenced for a study of long-term antiretroviral therapy in people with HIV. Study-wide background: The study's earliest collections predate the 2015 immediate-ART recommendation by about a decade.

This clone was recorded once. What it binds is unknown. Notes on the study in general: HIV repertoires spanned tighter CDR3 length ranges than controls did.

Germline V gene data show CDR1 as SQVTM and CDR2 as ANQGSEA. CDR3 size: 14 residues. Trimming stripped 7 bases from V and 2 bases from J, with 14 bases between. immunoSEQ v3.0 was run at survey level. Libraries were prepared by immunoSEQ multiplex PCR; TCRdb keeps only in-frame clonotypes and omits some of them. This table has under 35,000 clones, 94% appearing once. The material was unsorted PBMCs, obtained around 5 years after starting antiretroviral therapy. V usage is TRBV29-1 and J usage is TRBJ2-2, with TRBD2 as a possible D gene (6 bases). The receptor was isolated from a woman aged 45-65 years with HIV. Here the CDR3 reads CSGSAGGNTGELFF. Written as DNA, the CDR3 is TGCAGCGGAAGCGCCGGGGGAAACACCGGGGAGCTGTTTTTT.